This T cell receptor (beta chain) is drawn from a study of T cell clusters in autoimmune cytopenias. TRB was amplified from 250 ng of peripheral blood genomic DNA per sample. TRB rearrangements were amplified by touch-down multiplex PCR with mixed TRB-A/B primers. TCRdb re-called the multiplex PCR reads and gives one entry per CDR3 protein, without DNA. This sample's table has more than 12,000 distinct CDR3 sequences. CDR3 length: 15 amino acids. Germline V lookup: CDR1 MNHEY, CDR2 SVGAGI. The same data also went into a second study, on T cell repertoires in aging, cancer and after chemotherapy. Turning to that study: Donors were grouped into six age bands spanning 30 or younger through 70 or older. Loss of evenness, beyond lost richness, contributed to age-related TCR diversity decline in cancer patients. These repertoire data do not allow conclusions about immunological memory after chemotherapy.

The rearrangement joins TRBV6-5 to TRBJ1-1. The sequence derives from a human donor in good health. What was sequenced was peripheral blood. The chain's CDR3 is CASSDAGRGPTGAFF.